The TCR beta chain under discussion was sequenced for a study of blood T cell repertoires in COVID-19. Profiling relied on immunoSEQ multiplex PCR, and the TCRdb table lists in-frame clones only, not all of them. The table shows roughly 180,000 clones, with around 86% occurring only once. With 6 bases clipped from V and 8 bases from J, the junction kept 3 bases outside the gene matches. This CDR3 is built from 12 residues. Germline V gene sequence: CDR1 LNHDA, CDR2 SQIVND (reference sequence). Sequencing was carried out using peripheral blood. The chain recombines TRBV19 with TRBJ2-5, with TRBD2 matching over 10 bases. This sequence was found in a man in his sixties with acute or convalescent COVID-19. The CDR3 region is CASRLAGETQYF. CDR3 coding DNA: TGTGCCAGTAGGCTAGCGGGAGAAACCCAGTACTTC.